This T cell receptor beta chain came from a study of blood T cell repertoires in COVID-19. About the study: Whether acute or convalescent, the COVID-19 samples came from the United States, Italy and Spain. T cells, B-cell-depleted T cells, or PBMCs provided the cDNA or gDNA that served as material.

V was pared by 4 bases and J by 6 bases, with 9 bases between. The CDR3 is 12 residues long. In germline, CDR1 is MNHEY, CDR2 SVGAGI. Profiling relied on immunoSEQ multiplex PCR, and the TCRdb table lists in-frame clones only, not all of them. The sample has 200,000 to 250,000 clones, 87% seen once. The sequenced sample consisted of peripheral blood. This chain links TRBV6-5 with TRBJ1-1; TRBD1 is a possible D gene (5 bases). The receptor was isolated from a man aged 18 to 30 with active or convalescent COVID-19. The CDR3 DNA sequence: TGTGCCAGCAGTTTCGGAGGGGCTGAAGCTTTCTTT. Its translation is CASSFGGAEAFF.